This T cell receptor (beta chain) was obtained from a study of T-cell reconstitution after alpha-beta-depleted transplantation in children. Germline-derived CDR1 and CDR2 are MNHEY and SVGAGI. The CDR3 is 15 residues long. V dropped 0 bases and J dropped 6; count of bases not matched to a gene: 7. In this sample, this clonotype turned up a few times. Construction of the TCRbeta library involved unique molecular identifiers. TCRdb redid the calling of the PCR reads with MiXCR, one entry per CDR3 protein. The profile covers around 800,000 distinct CDR3 sequences, with 16% appearing a single time and approximately 4.5% taken by the ten largest.

The V gene is TRBV6-5, the J gene TRBJ1-2; 7 bases fit TRBD1. The TCR originated in a male patient aged 10 to 17 who had a stem cell transplant for acute lymphoblastic leukemia, so the T cells may come from the graft donor. The sample here was PBMCs, mostly from graft donor cells, taken 360 days after TCRalphabeta/CD19-depleted stem cell transplant. DNA of the CDR3: TGTGCCAGCAGTTACTCGGGGACAGAGGCGGATGGCTACACCTTC. Translation gives CASSYSGTEADGYTF.